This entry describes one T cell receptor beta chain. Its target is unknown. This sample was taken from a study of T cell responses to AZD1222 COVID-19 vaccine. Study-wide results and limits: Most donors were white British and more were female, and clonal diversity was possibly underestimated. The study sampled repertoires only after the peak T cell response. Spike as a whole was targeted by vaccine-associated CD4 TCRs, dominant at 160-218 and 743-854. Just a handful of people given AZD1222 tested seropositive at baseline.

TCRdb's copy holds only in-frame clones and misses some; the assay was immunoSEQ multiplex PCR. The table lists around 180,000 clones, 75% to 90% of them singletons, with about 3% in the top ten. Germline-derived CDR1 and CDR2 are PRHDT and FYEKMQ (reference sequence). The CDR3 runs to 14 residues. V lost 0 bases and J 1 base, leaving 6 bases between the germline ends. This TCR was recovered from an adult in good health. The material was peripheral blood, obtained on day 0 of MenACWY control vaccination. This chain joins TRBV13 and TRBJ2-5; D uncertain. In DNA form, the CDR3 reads TGTGCCAGCAGCTTAGGCGGGCTCCAAGAGACCCAGTACTTC. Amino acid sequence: CASSLGGLQETQYF. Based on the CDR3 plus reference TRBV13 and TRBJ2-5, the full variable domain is AAGVIQSPRHLIKEKRETATLKCYPIPRHDTVYWYQQGPGQDPQFLISFYEKMQSDKGSIPDRFSAQQFSDYHSELNMSSLELGDSALYFCASSLGGLQETQYFGPGTRLLVL.